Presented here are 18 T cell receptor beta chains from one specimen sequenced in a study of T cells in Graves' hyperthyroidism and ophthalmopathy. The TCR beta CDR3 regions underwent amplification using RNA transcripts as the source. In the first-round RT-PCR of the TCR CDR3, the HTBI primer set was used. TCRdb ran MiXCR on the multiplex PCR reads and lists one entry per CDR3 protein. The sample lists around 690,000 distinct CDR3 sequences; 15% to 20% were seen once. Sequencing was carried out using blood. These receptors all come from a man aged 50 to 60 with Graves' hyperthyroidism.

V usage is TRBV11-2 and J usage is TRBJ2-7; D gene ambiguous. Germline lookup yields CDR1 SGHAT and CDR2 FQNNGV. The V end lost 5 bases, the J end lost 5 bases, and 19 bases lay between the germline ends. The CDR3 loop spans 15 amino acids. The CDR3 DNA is TGTGCCAGCAGCCTACCAGCAGTACCTAAAGACGAGCAGTACTTC. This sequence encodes CASSLPAVPKDEQYF.

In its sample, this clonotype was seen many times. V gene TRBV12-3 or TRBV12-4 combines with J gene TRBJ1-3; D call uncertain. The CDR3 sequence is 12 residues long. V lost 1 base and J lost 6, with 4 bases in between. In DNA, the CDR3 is TGTGCCAGCAGTTTAGAACAAAACACCATATATTTT. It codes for CASSLEQNTIYF.

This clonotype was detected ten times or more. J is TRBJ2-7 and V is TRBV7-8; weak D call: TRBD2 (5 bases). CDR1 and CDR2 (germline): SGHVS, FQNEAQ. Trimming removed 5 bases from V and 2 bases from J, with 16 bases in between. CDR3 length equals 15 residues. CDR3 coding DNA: TGTGCCAGCAGCGCCGCCCCACTAGGCCCCTACGAGCAGTACTTC. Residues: CASSAAPLGPYEQYF.

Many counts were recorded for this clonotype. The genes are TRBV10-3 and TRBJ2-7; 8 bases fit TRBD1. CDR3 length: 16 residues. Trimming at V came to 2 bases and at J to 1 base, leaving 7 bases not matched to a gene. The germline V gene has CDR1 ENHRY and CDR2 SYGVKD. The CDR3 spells CAISEPGTGLSYEQYF. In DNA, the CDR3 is TGTGCCATCAGTGAGCCCGGGACAGGCCTTTCCTACGAGCAGTACTTC.

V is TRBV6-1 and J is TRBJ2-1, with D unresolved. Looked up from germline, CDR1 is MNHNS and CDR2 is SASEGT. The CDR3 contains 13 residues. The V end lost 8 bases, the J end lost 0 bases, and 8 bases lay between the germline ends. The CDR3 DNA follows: TGTGCCAGCGAGGATAGCTCCTACAATGAGCAGTTCTTC. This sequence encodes CASEDSSYNEQFF.

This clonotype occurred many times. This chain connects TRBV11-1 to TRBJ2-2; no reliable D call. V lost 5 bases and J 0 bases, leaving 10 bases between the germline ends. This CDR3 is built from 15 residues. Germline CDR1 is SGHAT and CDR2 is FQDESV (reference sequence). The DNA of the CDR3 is TGTGCCAGCAGCCTTACTACTTCGAACACCGGGGAGCTGTTTTTT. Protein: CASSLTTSNTGELFF.

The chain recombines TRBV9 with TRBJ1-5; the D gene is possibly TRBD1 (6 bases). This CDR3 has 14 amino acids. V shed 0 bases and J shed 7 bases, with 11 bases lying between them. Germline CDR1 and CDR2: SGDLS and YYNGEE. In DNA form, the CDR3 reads TGTGCCAGCAGCGTAGAGGGGGGAGACCAGCCCCAGCATTTT. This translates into CASSVEGGDQPQHF.

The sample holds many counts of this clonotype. Here the CDR3 DNA reads TGTGCCAGCAGTTTTCACAGGGGGCAGGGTAGCAATCAGCCCCAGCATTTT. This sequence encodes CASSFHRGQGSNQPQHF. This sequence joins TRBV27 and TRBJ1-5; 9 bases are a match to TRBD1. The germline V gene encodes CDR1 MNHEY and CDR2 SMNVEV (reference sequence). V lost 3 bases, J lost 0 bases, and 6 bases stayed unmatched. The CDR3 extends over 17 amino acids.

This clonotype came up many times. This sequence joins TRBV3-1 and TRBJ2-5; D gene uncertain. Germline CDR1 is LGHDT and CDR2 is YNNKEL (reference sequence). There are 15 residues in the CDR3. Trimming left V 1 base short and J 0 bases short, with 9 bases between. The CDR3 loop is CASSQGISHQETQYF. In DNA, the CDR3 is TGTGCCAGCAGCCAAGGAATTAGCCACCAAGAGACCCAGTACTTC.

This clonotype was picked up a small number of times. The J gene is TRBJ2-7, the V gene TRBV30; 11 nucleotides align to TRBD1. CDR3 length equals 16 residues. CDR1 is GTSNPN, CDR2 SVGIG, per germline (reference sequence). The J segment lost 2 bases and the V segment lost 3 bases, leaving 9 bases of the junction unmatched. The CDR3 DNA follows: TGTGCCTGGAGGGGGACAGGGGGGCCGCCGCCCTACGAGCAGTACTTC. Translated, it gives CAWRGTGGPPPYEQYF.

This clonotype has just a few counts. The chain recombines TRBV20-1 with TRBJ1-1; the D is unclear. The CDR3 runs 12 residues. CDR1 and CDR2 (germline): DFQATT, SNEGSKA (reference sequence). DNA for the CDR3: TGCAGCTCCCTTCATTTGCACACTGAAGCTTTCTTT. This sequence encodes CSSLHLHTEAFF.

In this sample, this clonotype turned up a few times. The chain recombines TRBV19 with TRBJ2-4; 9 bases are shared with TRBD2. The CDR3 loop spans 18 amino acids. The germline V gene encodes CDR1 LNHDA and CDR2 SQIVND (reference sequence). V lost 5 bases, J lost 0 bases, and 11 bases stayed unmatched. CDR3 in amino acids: CASSRGVLAGLAKNIQYF. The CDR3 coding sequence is TGTGCCAGTAGTCGGGGCGTGCTAGCGGGGCTAGCCAAAAACATTCAGTACTTC. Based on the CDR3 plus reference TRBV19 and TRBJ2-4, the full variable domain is DGGITQSPKYLFRKEGQNVTLSCEQNLNHDAMYWYRQDPGQGLRLIYYSQIVNDFQKGDIAEGYSVSREKKESFPLTVTSAQKNPTAFYLCASSRGVLAGLAKNIQYFGAGTRLSVL.

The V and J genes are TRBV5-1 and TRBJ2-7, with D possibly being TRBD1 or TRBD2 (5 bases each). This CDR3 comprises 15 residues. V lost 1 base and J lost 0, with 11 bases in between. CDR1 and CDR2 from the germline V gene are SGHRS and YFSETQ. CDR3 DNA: TGCGCCAGCAGCTTGTCTTTTGGGACCTCCTACGAGCAGTACTTC. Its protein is CASSLSFGTSYEQYF.

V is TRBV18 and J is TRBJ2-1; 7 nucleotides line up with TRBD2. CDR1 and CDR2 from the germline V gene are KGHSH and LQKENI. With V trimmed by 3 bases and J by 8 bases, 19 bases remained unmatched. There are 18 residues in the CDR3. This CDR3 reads CASSPVGYGGGSLDEQFF. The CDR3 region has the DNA TGTGCCAGCTCACCCGTTGGCTATGGGGGGGGATCGTTGGATGAGCAGTTCTTC.

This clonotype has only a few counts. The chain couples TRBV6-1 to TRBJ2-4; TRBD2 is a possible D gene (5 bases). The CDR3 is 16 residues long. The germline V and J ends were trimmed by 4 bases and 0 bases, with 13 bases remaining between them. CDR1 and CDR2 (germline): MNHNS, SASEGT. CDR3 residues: CASSGPGNIAKNIQYF. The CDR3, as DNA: TGTGCCAGCAGTGGGCCGGGGAACATAGCCAAAAACATTCAGTACTTC.

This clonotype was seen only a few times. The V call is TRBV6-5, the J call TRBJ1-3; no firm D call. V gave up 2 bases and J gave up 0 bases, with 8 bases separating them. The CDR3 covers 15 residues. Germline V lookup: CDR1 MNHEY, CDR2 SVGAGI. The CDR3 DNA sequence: TGTGCCAGCAGTTACCAAGACAACTCTGGAAACACCATATATTTT. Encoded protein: CASSYQDNSGNTIYF.

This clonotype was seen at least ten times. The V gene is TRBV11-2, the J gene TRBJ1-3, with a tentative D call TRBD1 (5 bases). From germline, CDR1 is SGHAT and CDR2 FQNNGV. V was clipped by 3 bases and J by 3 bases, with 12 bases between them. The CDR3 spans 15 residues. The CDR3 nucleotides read TGTGCCAGCAGCTTTAGGGGTCTTGGTGGAAACACCATATATTTT. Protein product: CASSFRGLGGNTIYF.

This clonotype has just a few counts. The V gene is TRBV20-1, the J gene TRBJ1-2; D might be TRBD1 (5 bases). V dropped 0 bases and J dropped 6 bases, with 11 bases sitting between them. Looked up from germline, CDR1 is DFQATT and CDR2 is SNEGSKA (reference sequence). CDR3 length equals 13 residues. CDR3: CSAREGPGDGYTF. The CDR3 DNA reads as TGCAGTGCTAGAGAGGGACCCGGGGATGGCTACACCTTC.